Presented here are 27 T cell receptor beta chains from one specimen sequenced in a study of response to subunit inactivated influenza vaccine. TCRdb re-called the RT-PCR reads through MiXCR, storing one row per CDR3 protein. The profile shows 300,000 to 350,000 distinct CDR3 sequences, around a fifth of them singletons. Material: PBMCs from blood, obtained 21 months after vaccination. The receptors were gathered from a man between 45 and 75 years old who received an inactivated influenza vaccine.

The chain has TRBV20-1 and TRBJ1-6, with D maybe TRBD1 (5 bases). The germline V gene has CDR1 DFQATT and CDR2 SNEGSKA (reference sequence). V lost 0 bases and J 3 bases, leaving 12 bases between the germline ends. The CDR3 covers 16 residues. The CDR3 nucleotides are TGCAGTGCTAGAGATGGCGGGGGTGGCTATAATTCACCCCTCCACTTT. Translated, it gives CSARDGGGGYNSPLHF.

This clonotype has just a few counts. V and J are TRBV5-1 and TRBJ2-2; D remains unclear. The CDR3 covers 12 residues. V was trimmed by 10 bases and J by 1 base, leaving 8 bases between them. The V gene's germline CDR1 is SGHRS and CDR2 YFSETQ. DNA for the CDR3: TGCGCCGGAAGGGAGAACACCGGGGAGCTGTTTTTT. Encoded protein: CAGRENTGELFF.

The V call is TRBV5-3, the J call TRBJ1-5; 12 bases agree with TRBD1. TRBV5-3 is an ORF; its function is uncertain. V shed 4 bases and J 7 bases; nucleotides not matched to a gene: 9. The CDR3 is 16 residues long. The CDR3 sequence is CARSLWGQGARQPQHF. CDR3 bases: TGTGCCAGAAGCCTCTGGGGACAGGGGGCAAGGCAGCCCCAGCATTTT.

The table lists this clonotype with a few counts. The J gene is TRBJ1-2, the V gene TRBV5-6; D might be TRBD1 (5 bases). Germline-derived CDR1 and CDR2 are SGHDT and YYEEEE. Trimming stripped 1 base from V and 4 bases from J, with 17 bases between. The CDR3 has 16 residues. The CDR3 loop is CASSLLGRGGSYGYTF. CDR3 nucleotide sequence: TGTGCCAGCAGCTTGTTAGGAAGGGGTGGGAGCTATGGCTACACCTTC.

V and J are TRBV10-3 and TRBJ1-3, with D hard to call. Germline CDR1 and CDR2: ENHRY and SYGVKD. This CDR3 is 15 amino acids long. V was pared by 0 bases and J by 0 bases, with 6 bases between. The CDR3 spells CAISESAGSGNTIYF. CDR3 in DNA: TGTGCCATCAGTGAGTCCGCGGGCTCTGGAAACACCATATATTTT.

This clonotype was seen at least ten times. V is TRBV28 and J is TRBJ2-3; D is uncertain. Looked up from germline, CDR1 is MDHEN and CDR2 is SYDVKM. This CDR3 is 18 amino acids long. Between the trimmed V and J ends, which lost 1 base and 4 bases, there was a span of 21 bases. The DNA of the CDR3 is TGTGCCAGCAGTTTATTAGGTGGTGGCAACTTCCCCCCAGATACGCAGTATTTT. Translated, it gives CASSLLGGGNFPPDTQYF.

A few counts support this clonotype. This chain uses TRBV2 with TRBJ1-1; D ambiguous. This CDR3 region has 14 residues. V was shortened by 1 base and J by 4 bases, with 10 bases between the two germline ends. Germline-derived CDR1 and CDR2 are SNHLY and FYNNEI. DNA for the CDR3: TGTGCCAGCAGTGAAGGGGTGCTCGGCACTGAAGCTTTCTTT. Residues: CASSEGVLGTEAFF.

The rearrangement uses TRBV7-3 and TRBJ2-1; TRBD2 matches 14 bases. V lost 3 bases, J lost 7 bases, and 5 bases stayed unmatched. Germline V CDR1 and CDR2: SGHTA, FQGTGA. The CDR3 consists of 16 residues. CDR3 loop: CASSLTSGRVGNEQFF. The CDR3 DNA sequence: TGTGCCAGCAGCTTGACTAGCGGGAGGGTTGGAAATGAGCAGTTCTTC. Complete variable domain (other parts from reference TRBV7-3 and TRBJ2-1): GAGVSQTPSNKVTEKGKYVELRCDPISGHTALYWYRQSLGQGPEFLIYFQGTGAADDSGLPNDRFFAVRPEGSVSTLKIQRTERGDSAVYLCASSLTSGRVGNEQFFGPGTRLTVL.

This clonotype was observed at least ten times. The V and J genes are TRBV24-1 and TRBJ2-1; 9 bases are a match to TRBD1. This CDR3 region has 16 residues. The V gene's germline CDR1 is KGHDR and CDR2 SFDVKD. V lost 1 base, J lost 8 bases, and 8 bases stayed unmatched. CDR3 sequence: CATSDLTGTGFDEQFF. The CDR3 DNA sequence: TGTGCCACCAGTGATTTAACCGGGACAGGGTTCGATGAGCAGTTCTTC.

This clonotype showed up just a few times. The V call is TRBV10-3, the J call TRBJ2-2; D gene uncertain. The CDR3 totals 13 residues. CDR1 is ENHRY and CDR2 is SYGVKD in the germline V gene. Trimming left V 6 bases short and J 6 bases short, with 11 bases between. Here the CDR3 DNA reads TGTGCCATCAGCGAGATGGGTGCCGGGGAGCTGTTTTTT. Protein product: CAISEMGAGELFF.

This clonotype was observed a few times. V and J are TRBV23-1 and TRBJ1-5, with D hard to call. TRBV23-1 is identified as an open reading frame with a role that is uncertain. CDR3 length: 17 amino acids. Deletions cut 1 base from V and 0 bases from J, with 13 bases between. CDR3 sequence: CASSQFPSDYSNQPQHF. Written as DNA, the CDR3 is TGCGCCAGCAGTCAATTCCCATCCGATTATAGCAATCAGCCCCAGCATTTT.

This CDR3 is CASSPGTGGFEKLFF. The CDR3 bases are TGTGCCAGCTCCCCCGGGACAGGGGGCTTCGAAAAACTGTTTTTT. The chain carries TRBV18 and TRBJ1-4, with TRBD1 identical over 12 bases. Germline V gene data show CDR1 as KGHSH and CDR2 as LQKENI. The CDR3 is 15 residues long. The J segment lost 8 bases and the V segment lost 6 bases, leaving 7 bases of the junction unmatched.

This clonotype was detected only a few times. The rearrangement links TRBV6-2 or TRBV6-3 to TRBJ2-7; weak D call: TRBD2 (6 bases). V was trimmed by 10 bases and J by 4 bases, leaving 23 bases between them. Germline CDR1 and CDR2: MNHEY and SVGEGT. This CDR3 is 15 amino acids long. CDR3 sequence (DNA): TGTGCCATCTCGCCCGCCGGGACTTATCCGTACGAGCAGTACTTC. Translating it yields CAISPAGTYPYEQYF.

The rearrangement joins TRBV7-8 to TRBJ1-1; perhaps TRBD1 as D (6 bases). This CDR3 spans 14 amino acids. V gave up 5 bases and J gave up 1 base, with 11 bases separating them. Looked up from germline, CDR1 is SGHVS and CDR2 is FQNEAQ. CDR3 DNA: TGTGCCAGCAGCGCCACGACAGGGAACACTGAAGCTTTCTTT. Residues: CASSATTGNTEAFF.

This clonotype was counted ten times or more. CDR3 in DNA: TGTGCCAGCAGCTCCCGTCGGACCACTGAAGCTTTCTTT. This translates into CASSSRRTTEAFF. The chain uses TRBV12-3 or TRBV12-4 and TRBJ1-1; D is unresolved. This CDR3 has 13 amino acids. V lost 6 bases and J 4 bases, leaving 12 bases between the germline ends.

This clonotype has just a few counts. CDR3 coding DNA: TGTGCCTGGAGTGTAAACGGAAATCAGCCCCAGCATTTT. Amino acid sequence: CAWSVNGNQPQHF. The chain recombines TRBV30 with TRBJ1-5; D unclear. CDR1 GTSNPN and CDR2 SVGIG come from the germline V gene (reference sequence). The CDR3 is made up of 13 amino acids. V shed 0 bases and J shed 4 bases, with 7 bases lying between them.

This clonotype came up a few times. The chain recombines TRBV3-1 with TRBJ1-2; tentatively, D is TRBD1 (6 bases). Trimming removed 1 base from V and 4 bases from J, with 13 bases in between. This CDR3 is 15 amino acids long. Germline assignment: CDR1 LGHDT and CDR2 YNNKEL (reference sequence). Here the CDR3 reads CASSQGPTGLYGYTF. The CDR3 DNA sequence: TGTGCCAGCAGCCAAGGCCCTACAGGGCTCTATGGCTACACCTTC.

The chain joins TRBV5-1 to TRBJ1-1; D is possibly TRBD1 (6 bases). V was trimmed by 0 bases and J by 4 bases, leaving 13 bases between them. CDR3 length: 15 residues. Germline V CDR1 and CDR2: SGHRS, YFSETQ. DNA of the CDR3: TGCGCCAGCAGCTTGGTCGGAAAAGGGGGCACTGAAGCTTTCTTT. This sequence encodes CASSLVGKGGTEAFF.

This clonotype has a count of ten or more. This chain connects TRBV6-4 to TRBJ2-1; D unresolved. V was pared by 5 bases and J by 0 bases, with 14 bases between. Per germline, CDR1 MRHNA and CDR2 SNTAGT. The CDR3 runs to 16 residues. The CDR3 bases are TGTGCCAGCAGTACCGGCGCTGCGAGCTCCTACAATGAGCAGTTCTTC. This gives the protein CASSTGAASSYNEQFF.

In its sample, this clonotype was seen many times. The rearrangement uses TRBV18 and TRBJ1-5, with TRBD1 matching over 9 bases. V dropped 3 bases and J dropped 9; count of bases not matched to a gene: 0. CDR3 length: 12 amino acids. In germline, CDR1 is KGHSH, CDR2 LQKENI. The CDR3 sequence is CASSPGQGPQHF. The CDR3 bases are TGTGCCAGCTCACCGGGACAGGGGCCCCAGCATTTT.

This clonotype was seen more than once but under ten times. The rearrangement joins TRBV5-4 to TRBJ2-1; D not resolved. The CDR3 covers 12 residues. The V gene's germline CDR1 is SGHNT and CDR2 YYREEE (reference sequence). V lost 0 bases to trimming and J lost 6 bases, with 4 bases between them. This CDR3 reads CASSLDSNEQFF. The DNA for the CDR3 is TGTGCCAGCAGCTTGGACAGCAATGAGCAGTTCTTC. The whole variable domain, filled in from reference TRBV5-4 and TRBJ2-1, reads ETGVTQSPTHLIKTRGQQVTLRCSSQSGHNTVSWYQQALGQGPQFIFQYYREEENGRGNFPPRFSGLQFPNYSSELNVNALELDDSALYLCASSLDSNEQFFGPGTRLTVL.

The chain has TRBV14 and TRBJ2-1; 7 bases fit TRBD2. Looked up from germline, CDR1 is SGHDN and CDR2 is FVKESK. This CDR3 spans 17 amino acids. V shed 1 base, J shed 3 bases, and the junction held 9 bases outside the gene matches. CDR3: CASSQVLSSGNYNEQFF. The CDR3, as DNA: TGTGCCAGCAGCCAAGTTCTTTCTAGCGGCAACTACAATGAGCAGTTCTTC.

The chain carries TRBV28 and TRBJ1-1; possible D gene TRBD1, 6 bases. CDR3 length: 16 amino acids. Germline CDR1 and CDR2: MDHEN and SYDVKM. The V gene lost 2 bases and the J gene lost 0 bases, with 13 bases spanning the gap. Written as DNA, the CDR3 is TGTGCCAGCAGTTTAAACCCGGGACAATTGAACACTGAAGCTTTCTTT. Encoded protein: CASSLNPGQLNTEAFF.

This rearrangement joins TRBV7-2 to TRBJ1-2; tentatively, D is TRBD1 (6 bases). This CDR3 has 16 residues. V was pared by 0 bases and J by 7 bases, with 18 bases between. The germline V gene has CDR1 SGHTA and CDR2 FQGNSA. This chain's CDR3 is CASSLASGVGFSGYTF. CDR3 DNA sequence: TGTGCCAGCAGCTTAGCGTCAGGGGTGGGATTCTCTGGCTACACCTTC.

This clonotype was detected many times. This chain connects TRBV29-1 to TRBJ1-1; D not resolved. CDR1 and CDR2 (germline): SQVTM, ANQGSEA. The CDR3 extends over 13 amino acids. With 4 bases removed from V and 0 bases from J, the gap between germline ends came to 9 bases. The chain's CDR3 is CSVAGRLNTEAFF. The CDR3 coding sequence is TGCAGCGTTGCAGGTAGATTGAACACTGAAGCTTTCTTT.

J is TRBJ2-3 and V is TRBV4-3; maybe TRBD1 (5 bases). The CDR3 is made up of 13 amino acids. Deletions cut 4 bases from V and 2 bases from J, with 7 bases between. Germline CDR1 reads LGHNA; CDR2 reads YSLEER. CDR3 coding DNA: TGCGCCAGCAGCCCCAGGGTCACAGATACGCAGTATTTT. It codes for CASSPRVTDTQYF.

This clonotype came up many times. V gene TRBV11-1 combines with J gene TRBJ2-2; the D call may be TRBD1 or TRBD2 (5 bases each). Trimming stripped 1 base from V and 3 bases from J, with 9 bases between. Germline CDR1 is SGHAT and CDR2 is FQDESV (reference sequence). The CDR3 is 15 amino acids. In DNA, the CDR3 is TGTGCCAGCAGCTTAGAAATGGGGGACACCGGGGAGCTGTTTTTT. Translated: CASSLEMGDTGELFF.